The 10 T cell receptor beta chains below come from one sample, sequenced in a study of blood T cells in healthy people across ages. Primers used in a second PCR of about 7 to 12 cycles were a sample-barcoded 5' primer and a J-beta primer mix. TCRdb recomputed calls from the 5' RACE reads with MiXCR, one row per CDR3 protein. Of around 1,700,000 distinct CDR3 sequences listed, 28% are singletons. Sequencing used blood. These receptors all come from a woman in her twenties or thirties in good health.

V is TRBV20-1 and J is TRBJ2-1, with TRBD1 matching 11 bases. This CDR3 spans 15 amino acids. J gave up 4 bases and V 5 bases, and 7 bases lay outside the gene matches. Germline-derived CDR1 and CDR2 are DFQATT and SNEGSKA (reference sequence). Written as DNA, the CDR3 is TGCAGTGCTGTGAGGTGGGACAGGGGGTACAATGAGCAGTTCTTC. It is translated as CSAVRWDRGYNEQFF.

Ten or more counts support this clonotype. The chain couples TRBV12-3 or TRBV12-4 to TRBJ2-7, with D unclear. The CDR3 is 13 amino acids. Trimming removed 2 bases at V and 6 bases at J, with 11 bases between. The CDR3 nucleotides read TGTGCCAGCAGTTTAATAGGGCCCTCCGAGCAGTACTTC. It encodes CASSLIGPSEQYF.

CDR3 region: CASTSRWGMRMNTEAFF. The CDR3 DNA follows: TGTGCCAGCACCTCAAGGTGGGGAATGCGGATGAACACTGAAGCTTTCTTT. V is TRBV28 and J is TRBJ1-1; D is ambiguous. The CDR3 is 17 amino acids. Germline-derived CDR1 and CDR2 are MDHEN and SYDVKM. The ends were cut back, 7 bases at V and 0 bases at J, with 21 bases in the middle. Combining the CDR3 with reference TRBV28 and TRBJ1-1 gives the whole variable domain DVKVTQSSRYLVKRTGEKVFLECVQDMDHENMFWYRQDPGLGLRLIYFSYDVKMKEKGDIPEGYSVSREKKERFSLILESASTNQTSMYLCASTSRWGMRMNTEAFFGQGTRLTVV.

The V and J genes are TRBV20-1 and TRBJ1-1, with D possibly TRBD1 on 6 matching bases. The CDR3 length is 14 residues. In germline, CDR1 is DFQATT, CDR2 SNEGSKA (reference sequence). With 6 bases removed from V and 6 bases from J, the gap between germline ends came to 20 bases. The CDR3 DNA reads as TGCAGTGCAAAAGGGCAGGGGAGGGGACCTGAAGCTTTCTTT. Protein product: CSAKGQGRGPEAFF.

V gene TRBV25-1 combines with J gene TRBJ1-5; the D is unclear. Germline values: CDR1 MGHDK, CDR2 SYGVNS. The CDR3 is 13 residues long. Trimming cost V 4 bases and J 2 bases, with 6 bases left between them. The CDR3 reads CASSGNGNQPQHF. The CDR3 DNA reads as TGTGCCAGCAGTGGGAACGGCAATCAGCCCCAGCATTTT.

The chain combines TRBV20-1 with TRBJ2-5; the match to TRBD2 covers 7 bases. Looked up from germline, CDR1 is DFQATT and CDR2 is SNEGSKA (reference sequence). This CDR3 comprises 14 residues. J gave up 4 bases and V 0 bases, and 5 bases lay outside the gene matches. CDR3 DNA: TGCAGTGCTAGAGATCCCCAGCGGGGAGAGACCCAGTACTTC. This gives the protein CSARDPQRGETQYF.

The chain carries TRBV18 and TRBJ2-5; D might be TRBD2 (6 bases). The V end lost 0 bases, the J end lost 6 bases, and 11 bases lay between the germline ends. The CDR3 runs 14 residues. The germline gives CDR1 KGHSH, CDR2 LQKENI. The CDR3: CASSPPSRDQTQYF. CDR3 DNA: TGTGCCAGCTCACCACCGTCGCGGGACCAGACCCAGTACTTC.

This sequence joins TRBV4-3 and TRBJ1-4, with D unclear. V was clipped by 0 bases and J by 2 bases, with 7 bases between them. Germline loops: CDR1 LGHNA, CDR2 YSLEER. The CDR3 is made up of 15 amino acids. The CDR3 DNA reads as TGCGCCAGCAGCCAAGACCTTTCGACTAATGAAAAACTGTTTTTT. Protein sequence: CASSQDLSTNEKLFF.

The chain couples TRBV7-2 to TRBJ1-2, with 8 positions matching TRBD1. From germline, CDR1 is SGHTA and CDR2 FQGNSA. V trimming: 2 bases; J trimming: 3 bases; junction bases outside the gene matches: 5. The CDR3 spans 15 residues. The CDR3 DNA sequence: TGTGCCAGCAGCTTAAGGTCGGACAGGGACTATGGCTACACCTTC. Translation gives CASSLRSDRDYGYTF.

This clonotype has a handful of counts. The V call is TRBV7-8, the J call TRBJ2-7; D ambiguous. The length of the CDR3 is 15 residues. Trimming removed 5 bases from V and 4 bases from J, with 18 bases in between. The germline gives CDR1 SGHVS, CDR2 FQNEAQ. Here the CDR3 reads CASSGEGSRFYEQYF. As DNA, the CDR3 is TGTGCCAGCAGCGGAGAAGGCTCCAGATTTTACGAGCAGTACTTC.